This T cell receptor (beta chain) is drawn from a study of OX40 agonist ivuxolimab in advanced cancers. As for the study more broadly: Ivuxolimab was an agonistic, fully human IgG2 monoclonal antibody directed against OX40 (CD134), a costimulatory receptor. In the dose-escalation cohort, 82.7% of patients were male, and the mean age was approximately 55 years, with a range of 23 to 79. Intravenous ivuxolimab was administered to patients every 2 weeks at six dose levels: 0.01, 0.1, 0.3, 1.5, 3 and 10 mg/kg. Of the approximately 50 dose-escalation patients, hepatocellular carcinoma was present in around 20, melanoma in roughly 15, renal cell carcinoma in 9 and head and neck cancer in 9. Partial responses occurred in three dose-escalation patients: two with cutaneous melanoma and one with hepatocellular carcinoma. The paper covers the monotherapy dose-escalation part of the phase I ivuxolimab trial, which included N = 52 patients. Patients were allowed to have had prior anti-PD-1, anti-PD-L1 or anti-CTLA-4 therapy, and approximately 43% of the dose-escalation patients had previously received checkpoint inhibitors. Peripheral TCRbeta sequencing was intended to test whether TCR sequence diversity was altered and clonal T-cell expansion was caused by ivuxolimab.

Note on this clone: Its recognized antigen is unknown. There are no base qualities to consult, and no much larger clone falls within one base.

Including the terminal cysteine and phenylalanine, the CDR3 comprises 12 residues. Solely the CDR3 DNA is kept, with 36 bases framed from the first base. V drops 0 bases and J drops 7 bases, leaving 7 bases in between. The germline V gene provides CDR1 SQVTM and CDR2 ANQGSEA. Broader findings and caveats from the paper: On average, CD8+ T cells showed more expanded clones than CD4+ T cells after ivuxolimab. In partial responders in the 0.1-3.0 mg/kg groups, normalized peripheral clonal expansion was found to be among the lowest, especially among CD8+ T cells. Low levels of normalized T-cell clonal expansion were also seen in some patients who did not respond. Antigen specificity was not determined for the clonally expanded peripheral T cells. At doses from 0.1 to 3.0 mg/kg, clonal expansion was seen in both CD4+ and CD8+ blood T cells between baseline and week 6.

For sequencing of the TCRbeta CDR3 region, genomic DNA was extracted from the sorted cells. The immunoSEQ Assay was used for sequencing of TCRbeta CDR3 regions. The source is immuneACCESS, and TCRdb retained only in-frame sequences with V and J called. Part of the clones is not carried over; for the studies checked, unresolved V genes explain less than half of this, and the remainder is unexplained. The sample profile shows some 74,000 clones; roughly 88% of them were found once. The ten largest clones represent approximately 7% of the sample. The trial excluded patients who had a history of autoimmune disease or were on systemic immunosuppression. Peripheral blood for TCR sequencing was collected from all dose cohorts at baseline, on cycle 4 day 1, and on cycle 7 day 1. Samples were obtained from an open-label, multicenter, first-in-human phase I dose-escalation trial of ivuxolimab. Adults with locally advanced or metastatic head and neck squamous cell, hepatocellular, melanoma or renal cell carcinoma were enrolled in the trial. Before TCR sequencing, CD4+ T cells and CD8+ T cells were sorted from peripheral blood as separate populations.

The receptor was isolated from an adult with an advanced solid tumor such as melanoma, head and neck, liver or kidney cancer. The sample was CD4+ or CD8+ T cells sorted from blood, taken in a trial of the OX40 agonist ivuxolimab. This sequence uses TRBV29-1 and TRBJ1-5; perhaps TRBD1 is the D gene, with 5 bases matching. The CDR3 has the sequence CSVEDSGQPQHF. The nucleotide sequence is TGCAGCGTTGAAGATTCAGGGCAGCCCCAGCATTTT.